The 9 T cell receptor beta chains below all came from one sample that was sequenced in a study of T cell responses to AZD1222 COVID-19 vaccine. Profiling relied on immunoSEQ multiplex PCR, and the TCRdb table lists in-frame clones only, not all of them. This sample has some 120,000 clones, with roughly 86% found just once. The specimen comprised peripheral blood, sampled 28 days after the second AZD1222 dose. These receptors were obtained from an adult who received the AZD1222 COVID-19 vaccine.

The chain joins TRBV4-2 to TRBJ2-2; TRBD2 matches at 7 bases. This CDR3 has 16 amino acids. V lost 0 bases to trimming and J lost 1 base; unmatched junction nucleotides: 2. CDR1 is LGHNA and CDR2 is YNFKEQ in the germline V gene. CDR3 DNA sequence: TGTGCCAGCAGCCAAGAAGGGACTAAGAACACCGGGGAGCTGTTTTTT. It codes for CASSQEGTKNTGELFF.

This sequence joins TRBV27 and TRBJ2-2, with 7 bases fitting TRBD1. The trim removed 5 bases at V and 7 bases at J, leaving 10 bases unmatched. This CDR3 region has 15 residues. CDR1 and CDR2 (germline): MNHEY, SMNVEV (reference sequence). Written as DNA, the CDR3 is TGTGCCAGCAGTCCTCTCGGACAGGCCCACGGGGAGCTGTTTTTT. Its translation: CASSPLGQAHGELFF.

The rearrangement joins TRBV11-3 to TRBJ1-1; D call uncertain. Germline loops: CDR1 SGHNT, CDR2 YENEEA. The V end lost 5 bases, the J end lost 7 bases, and 8 bases lay between the germline ends. This CDR3 spans 11 amino acids. The CDR3 DNA reads TGTGCCAGCAGCCGGGGATTTGAAGCTTTCTTT. It codes for CASSRGFEAFF.

This clone has just a few counts. The J gene is TRBJ1-1, the V gene TRBV28; D is unresolved. V was clipped by 2 bases and J by 3 bases, with 16 bases between them. Germline V lookup: CDR1 MDHEN, CDR2 SYDVKM. This CDR3 has 16 residues. DNA for the CDR3: TGTGCCAGCAGTTTACTATATCCAGGCGAGGACACTGAAGCTTTCTTT. Translated, it gives CASSLLYPGEDTEAFF.

This clone appeared a single time. CDR3 region: CASSQEWLAGGEKTQYF. The CDR3 nucleotides are TGCGCCAGCAGCCAAGAGTGGCTAGCGGGGGGCGAGAAGACCCAGTACTTC. V gene TRBV4-1 combines with J gene TRBJ2-5, with 11 bases fitting TRBD2. The V segment lost 0 bases and the J segment 6 bases; nucleotides outside the gene matches: 9. CDR3 size: 17 residues. CDR1 is MGHRA and CDR2 is YSYEKL in the germline V gene.

The chain uses TRBV6-1 and TRBJ2-7; weak D call: TRBD2 (6 bases). Germline V CDR1 and CDR2: MNHNS, SASEGT. V lost 7 bases to trimming and J lost 3 bases, with 16 bases between them. The CDR3 is made up of 14 amino acids. CDR3 protein: CASTNPGLHYEQYF. CDR3 nucleotide sequence: TGTGCCAGCACCAACCCGGGACTCCACTACGAGCAGTACTTC.

The V and J genes are TRBV3-1 (or the pseudogene TRBV3-2) and TRBJ1-4, with 8 bases lining up with TRBD1. From germline, CDR1 is LGHDT and CDR2 YNNKEL (reference sequence). Germline trimming cut 5 bases from V and 7 bases from J; bases unmatched to any gene: 9. The length of the CDR3 is 15 residues. This chain's CDR3 is CASSRRQGLGEKLFF. CDR3 in DNA: TGTGCCAGCAGCAGACGACAGGGGCTGGGTGAAAAACTGTTTTTT.

In DNA form, the CDR3 reads TGTGCCTGGGGACAGGAGATAGGAAGCACCGGGGAGCTGTTTTTT. This sequence encodes CAWGQEIGSTGELFF. The J gene is TRBJ2-2, the V gene TRBV30; 7 bases are shared with TRBD1. V dropped 5 bases and J dropped 4; count of bases not matched to a gene: 10. Germline lookup yields CDR1 GTSNPN and CDR2 SVGIG (reference sequence). The CDR3 has 15 residues.

The chain links TRBV7-8 to TRBJ1-4; perhaps TRBD1 as D (5 bases). V lost 1 base, J lost 8 bases, and 14 bases lay in between. CDR1 and CDR2 from the germline V gene are SGHVS and FQNEAQ. The CDR3 contains 15 residues. CDR3 in amino acids: CASSLVGGGVEKLFF. The CDR3 nucleotides are TGTGCCAGCAGCTTAGTTGGGGGAGGGGTCGAAAAACTGTTTTTT.